Presented here are 19 T cell receptor beta chains from one specimen sequenced in a study of CD8 T cells in ankylosing spondylitis. One entry per CDR3 protein, called by TCRdb with MiXCR from the 5' RACE reads. The data hold about 25,000 distinct CDR3 sequences, with about 2.6% observed a single time. Sequencing was carried out using blood, either unsorted or a sorted T cell fraction (not recorded which). These TCRs come from a female donor with ankylosing spondylitis or in good health (not recorded which).

This clonotype has at least ten counts. The rearrangement uses TRBV9 and TRBJ2-5, with TRBD2 identical over 13 bases. CDR3 length: 16 residues. Trimming cost V 3 bases and J 2 bases; bases outside gene matches: 4. The V gene's germline CDR1 is SGDLS and CDR2 YYNGEE. CDR3 protein: CASSGTSGGSQETQYF. CDR3 in DNA: TGTGCCAGCAGCGGGACTAGCGGGGGATCACAAGAGACCCAGTACTTC.

The sample holds many counts of this clonotype. The rearrangement links TRBV9 to TRBJ2-2, with D possibly TRBD2 on 5 matching bases. With 4 bases removed from V and 5 bases from J, the gap between germline ends came to 9 bases. The CDR3 contains 13 residues. In germline, CDR1 is SGDLS, CDR2 YYNGEE. The CDR3 bases are TGTGCCAGCAGCACCCTAGCAACCGGGGAGCTGTTTTTT. Translated, it gives CASSTLATGELFF.

By frequency in the sample, this clonotype is medium-sized. The rearrangement joins TRBV9 to TRBJ2-5; D might be TRBD2 (6 bases). Trimming stripped 2 bases from V and 3 bases from J, with 14 bases between. CDR3 size: 15 residues. Germline values: CDR1 SGDLS, CDR2 YYNGEE. The CDR3 nucleotides are TGTGCCAGCAGCGTGGGACTCCTGGTGGAAGAGACCCAGTACTTC. Its translation is CASSVGLLVEETQYF.

This clonotype has ten or more counts. The CDR3 sequence: CASSGMLAGGEQYF. For the CDR3, the DNA is TGTGCCAGCAGCGGCATGCTGGCGGGGGGCGAGCAGTACTTC. The chain uses TRBV9 and TRBJ2-7; 8 bases map to TRBD2. Germline-derived CDR1 and CDR2 are SGDLS and YYNGEE. V was pared by 3 bases and J by 6 bases, with 8 bases of the junction left unmatched. The CDR3 is 14 residues long. Variable domain in full (rest from reference TRBV9 and TRBJ2-7): DSGVTQTPKHLITATGQRVTLRCSPRSGDLSVYWYQQSLDQGLQFLIQYYNGEERAKGNILERFSAQQFPDLHSELNLSSLELGDSALYFCASSGMLAGGEQYFGPGTRLTVT.

Many counts were recorded for this clonotype. This sequence joins TRBV9 and TRBJ2-2; D gene ambiguous. V lost 0 bases to trimming and J lost 5 bases, with 17 bases between them. This CDR3 comprises 17 residues. Germline values: CDR1 SGDLS, CDR2 YYNGEE. In DNA, the CDR3 is TGTGCCAGCAGCGTAGGTGCCTCTTCTTACACAACCGGGGAGCTGTTTTTT. Translating it yields CASSVGASSYTTGELFF.

This clonotype was picked up many times. This chain connects TRBV9 to TRBJ1-1; D is unclear. CDR3 length: 14 amino acids. In germline, CDR1 is SGDLS, CDR2 YYNGEE. Trimming removed 2 bases from V and 0 bases from J, with 8 bases in between. The CDR3 loop reads CASSVRALNTEAFF. In nucleotides, the CDR3 is TGTGCCAGCAGCGTCCGGGCCCTGAACACTGAAGCTTTCTTT.

This clonotype was seen many times. This chain connects TRBV9 to TRBJ1-2; 8 nucleotides line up with TRBD1. V lost 5 bases, J lost 2 bases, and 8 bases stayed unmatched. CDR3 size: 15 residues. Germline CDR1 reads SGDLS; CDR2 reads YYNGEE. The CDR3 DNA reads TGTGCCAGCAGTGGCTCAGGGGGCCTGAACTATGGCTACACCTTC. Translated: CASSGSGGLNYGYTF.

This clonotype occurred many times. V and J are TRBV9 and TRBJ2-5, with 7 bases matching TRBD1. The germline gives CDR1 SGDLS, CDR2 YYNGEE. The CDR3 has 13 amino acids. The V gene end was trimmed by 1 base and the J gene end by 5 bases; junction bases not matched to a gene: 2. CDR3 DNA: TGTGCCAGCAGCGTAAGGGGGCCGGAGACCCAGTACTTC. It specifies CASSVRGPETQYF.

This clonotype appeared many times. The chain has TRBV9 and TRBJ2-1; 11 nucleotides agree with TRBD2. Losses at the gene ends were 3 bases for V and 4 bases for J; bases not matched to a gene: 3. CDR1 and CDR2 (germline): SGDLS, YYNGEE. This CDR3 has 15 residues. This CDR3 is CASSAGLAEYNEQFF. The CDR3 DNA sequence: TGTGCCAGCAGCGCGGGACTAGCGGAATACAATGAGCAGTTCTTC.

The CDR3 DNA reads TGTGCCAGCAGCCCCGAGGCAGGGATGGCTAGTGGCTACACCTTC. It codes for CASSPEAGMASGYTF. V usage is TRBV9 and J usage is TRBJ1-2; weak D call: TRBD1 (5 bases). The CDR3 sequence is 15 residues long. Germline-derived CDR1 and CDR2 are SGDLS and YYNGEE. With 4 bases removed from V and 7 bases from J, the gap between germline ends came to 20 bases.

This clonotype was observed at least ten times. The V gene is TRBV9, the J gene TRBJ2-7, with 7 bases identical to TRBD2. The trim removed 4 bases at V and 3 bases at J, leaving 7 bases unmatched. Germline V gene lookup returns CDR1 SGDLS and CDR2 YYNGEE. The CDR3 covers 14 residues. The CDR3 DNA is TGTGCCAGCAGCCCGGGACTACCGAACTACGAGCAGTACTTC. Translating gives CASSPGLPNYEQYF.

This clonotype showed up many times. The chain employs TRBV9 and TRBJ1-2, with D perhaps TRBD1 (5 bases). V was cut by 0 bases and J by 0 bases, with 12 bases left in between. The CDR3 has 16 residues. Germline CDR1 is SGDLS and CDR2 is YYNGEE. CDR3 sequence reads: CASSVDKEGPNYGYTF. In nucleotides, the CDR3 is TGTGCCAGCAGCGTAGATAAGGAGGGGCCTAACTATGGCTACACCTTC. Variable domain in full (rest from reference TRBV9 and TRBJ1-2): DSGVTQTPKHLITATGQRVTLRCSPRSGDLSVYWYQQSLDQGLQFLIQYYNGEERAKGNILERFSAQQFPDLHSELNLSSLELGDSALYFCASSVDKEGPNYGYTFGSGTRLTVV.

This clonotype is categorized as medium-sized. The gene calls are TRBV9 and TRBJ1-3; 8 positions match TRBD1. Trimming at V came to 2 bases and at J to 4 bases, leaving 2 bases not matched to a gene. Germline V gene lookup returns CDR1 SGDLS and CDR2 YYNGEE. The CDR3 totals 14 residues. Here the CDR3 reads CASSVRDRGNTIYF. The CDR3 DNA reads as TGTGCCAGCAGCGTCCGGGACAGGGGAAACACCATATATTTT.

This clonotype was recorded many times. This chain connects TRBV9 to TRBJ2-1; tentative D call: TRBD1 (5 bases). Germline V gives CDR1 SGDLS, CDR2 YYNGEE. V was cut by 2 bases and J by 7 bases, with 16 bases left in between. The CDR3 loop spans 15 amino acids. The CDR3 coding sequence is TGTGCCAGCAGCGTCGTAGGGGCTAGTATGAATGAGCAGTTCTTC. This translates into CASSVVGASMNEQFF.

This clonotype has ten or more counts. The chain combines TRBV9 with TRBJ1-4; 8 positions agree with TRBD1. V was clipped by 0 bases and J by 7 bases; unmatched bases: 5. The CDR3 totals 15 residues. Germline V gene data show CDR1 as SGDLS and CDR2 as YYNGEE. CDR3: CASSVEGRGLEKLFF. CDR3 nucleotide sequence: TGTGCCAGCAGCGTAGAAGGCAGGGGGCTTGAAAAACTGTTTTTT.

This clonotype appeared many times. The genes are TRBV9 and TRBJ1-2; TRBD1 matches at 9 bases. The germline V gene has CDR1 SGDLS and CDR2 YYNGEE. V gave up 3 bases and J gave up 2 bases; unmatched junction bases: 5. This CDR3 spans 15 amino acids. Here the CDR3 DNA reads TGTGCCAGCAGCGCCGGGACAGGGTCGAACTATGGCTACACCTTC. This encodes CASSAGTGSNYGYTF.

This clonotype has a count of ten or more. The chain is built from TRBV9 and TRBJ2-4, with D perhaps matching TRBD2 (6 bases). The germline V and J ends were trimmed by 3 bases and 1 base, with 17 bases remaining between them. The germline gives CDR1 SGDLS, CDR2 YYNGEE. This CDR3 contains 17 residues. In nucleotides, the CDR3 is TGTGCCAGCAGCGGCCGGGACTCCCCGGGGGCCAAAAACATTCAGTACTTC. As protein: CASSGRDSPGAKNIQYF.

The chain recombines TRBV9 with TRBJ1-4, with a tentative D call TRBD1 (5 bases). The V and J ends lost 4 bases and 7 bases respectively, with 17 bases between them. Germline V gives CDR1 SGDLS, CDR2 YYNGEE. The CDR3 totals 15 residues. As DNA, the CDR3 is TGTGCCAGCAGCCCCGCCCCGGGGGACCTTGAAAAACTGTTTTTT. This encodes CASSPAPGDLEKLFF.

This clonotype has at least ten counts. The chain joins TRBV9 to TRBJ2-2, with 8 nucleotides matching TRBD1. The V gene end was trimmed by 0 bases and the J gene end by 5 bases; junction bases not matched to a gene: 9. The CDR3 loop spans 17 amino acids. Germline V lookup: CDR1 SGDLS, CDR2 YYNGEE. CDR3 in amino acids: CASSVVGQGIITGELFF. As DNA, the CDR3 is TGTGCCAGCAGCGTAGTCGGACAGGGAATCATTACCGGGGAGCTGTTTTTT.